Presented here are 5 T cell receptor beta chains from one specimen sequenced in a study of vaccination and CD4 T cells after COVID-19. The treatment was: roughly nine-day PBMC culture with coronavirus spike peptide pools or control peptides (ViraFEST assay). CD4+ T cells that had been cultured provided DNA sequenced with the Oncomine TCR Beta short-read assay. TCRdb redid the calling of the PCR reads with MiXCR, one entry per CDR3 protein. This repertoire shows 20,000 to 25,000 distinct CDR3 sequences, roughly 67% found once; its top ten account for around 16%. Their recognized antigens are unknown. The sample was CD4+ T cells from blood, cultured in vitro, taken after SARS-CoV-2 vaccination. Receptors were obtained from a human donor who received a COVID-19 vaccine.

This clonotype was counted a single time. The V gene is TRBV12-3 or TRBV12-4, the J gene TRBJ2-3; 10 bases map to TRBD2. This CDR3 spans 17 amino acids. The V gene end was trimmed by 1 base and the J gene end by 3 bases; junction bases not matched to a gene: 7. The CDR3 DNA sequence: TGTGCCAGCAGTTTAGTAACTCGGACTAGCGGAACAGATACGCAGTATTTT. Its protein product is CASSLVTRTSGTDTQYF.

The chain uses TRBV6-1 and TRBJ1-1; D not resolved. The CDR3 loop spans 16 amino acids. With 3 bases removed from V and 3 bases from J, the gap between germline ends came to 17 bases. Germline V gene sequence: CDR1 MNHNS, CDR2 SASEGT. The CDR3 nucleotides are TGTGCCAGCAGTGAGCCCCCAGGCAGGCCTTACACTGAAGCTTTCTTT. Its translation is CASSEPPGRPYTEAFF.

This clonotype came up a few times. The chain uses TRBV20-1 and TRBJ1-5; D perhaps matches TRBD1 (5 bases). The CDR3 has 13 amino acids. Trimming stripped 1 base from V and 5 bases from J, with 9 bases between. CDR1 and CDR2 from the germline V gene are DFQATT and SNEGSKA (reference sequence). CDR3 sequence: CSARATVYQPQHF. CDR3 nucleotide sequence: TGCAGTGCTAGAGCGACAGTTTATCAGCCCCAGCATTTT.

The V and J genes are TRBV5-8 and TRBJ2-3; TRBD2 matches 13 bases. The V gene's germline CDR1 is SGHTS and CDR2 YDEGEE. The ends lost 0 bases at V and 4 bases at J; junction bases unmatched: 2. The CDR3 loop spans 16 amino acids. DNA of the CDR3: TGTGCCAGCAGCTTGGGGACTAGCGGGGGATCAGATACGCAGTATTTT. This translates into CASSLGTSGGSDTQYF.

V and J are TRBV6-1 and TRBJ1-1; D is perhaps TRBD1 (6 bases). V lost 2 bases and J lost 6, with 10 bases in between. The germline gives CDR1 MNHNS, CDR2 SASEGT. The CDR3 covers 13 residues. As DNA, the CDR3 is TGTGCCAGCAGTGAAAGGGCAGGGGCTGAAGCTTTCTTT. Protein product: CASSERAGAEAFF.